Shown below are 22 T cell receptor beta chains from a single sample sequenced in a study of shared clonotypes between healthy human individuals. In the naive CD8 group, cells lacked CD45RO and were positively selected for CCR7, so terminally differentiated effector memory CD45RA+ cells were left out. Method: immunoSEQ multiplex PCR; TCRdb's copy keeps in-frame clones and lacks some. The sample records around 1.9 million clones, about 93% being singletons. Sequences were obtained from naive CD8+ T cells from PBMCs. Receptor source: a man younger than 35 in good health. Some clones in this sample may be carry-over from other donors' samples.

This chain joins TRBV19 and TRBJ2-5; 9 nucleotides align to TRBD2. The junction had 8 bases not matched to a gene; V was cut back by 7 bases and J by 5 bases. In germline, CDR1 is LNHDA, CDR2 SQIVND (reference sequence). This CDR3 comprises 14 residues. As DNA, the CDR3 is TGTGCCAGTAAAATAGCGGGAGAAGGGGAGACCCAGTACTTC. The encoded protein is CASKIAGEGETQYF.

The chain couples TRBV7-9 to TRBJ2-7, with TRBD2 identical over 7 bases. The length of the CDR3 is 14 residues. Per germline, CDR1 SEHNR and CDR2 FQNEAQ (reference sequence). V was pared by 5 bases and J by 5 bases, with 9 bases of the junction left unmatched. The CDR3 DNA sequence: TGTGCCAGCAGCCCCTGGGGGGGGTCTCACGAGCAGTACTTC. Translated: CASSPWGGSHEQYF. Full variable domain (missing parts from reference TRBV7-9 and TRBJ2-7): DTGVSQNPRHKITKRGQNVTFRCDPISEHNRLYWYRQTLGQGPEFLTYFQNEAQLEKSRLLSDRFSAERPKGSFSTLEIQRTEQGDSAMYLCASSPWGGSHEQYFGPGTRLTVT.

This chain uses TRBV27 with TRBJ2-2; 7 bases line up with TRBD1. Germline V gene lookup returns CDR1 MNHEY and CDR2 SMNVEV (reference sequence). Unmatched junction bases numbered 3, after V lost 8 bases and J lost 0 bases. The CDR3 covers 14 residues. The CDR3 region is CASLGTANTGELFF. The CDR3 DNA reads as TGTGCCAGCTTAGGGACAGCGAACACCGGGGAGCTGTTTTTT.

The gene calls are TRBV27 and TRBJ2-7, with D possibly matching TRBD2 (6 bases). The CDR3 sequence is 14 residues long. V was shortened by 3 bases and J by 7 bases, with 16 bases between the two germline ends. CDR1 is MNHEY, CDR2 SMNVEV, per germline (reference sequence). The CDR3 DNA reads TGTGCCAGCAGTTTTATGGCGGGAAGTCATGAGCAGTACTTC. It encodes CASSFMAGSHEQYF.

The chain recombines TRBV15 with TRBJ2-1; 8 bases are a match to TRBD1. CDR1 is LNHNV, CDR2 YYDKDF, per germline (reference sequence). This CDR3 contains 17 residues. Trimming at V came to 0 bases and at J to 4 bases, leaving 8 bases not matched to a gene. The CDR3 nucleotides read TGTGCCACCAGCAGAGATCACTCGGACAGGGAATACAATGAGCAGTTCTTC. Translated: CATSRDHSDREYNEQFF. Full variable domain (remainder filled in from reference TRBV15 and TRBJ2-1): DAMVIQNPRYQVTQFGKPVTLSCSQTLNHNVMYWYQQKSSQAPKLLFHYYDKDFNNEADTPDNFQSRRPNTSFCFLDIRSPGLGDTAMYLCATSRDHSDREYNEQFFGPGTRLTVL.

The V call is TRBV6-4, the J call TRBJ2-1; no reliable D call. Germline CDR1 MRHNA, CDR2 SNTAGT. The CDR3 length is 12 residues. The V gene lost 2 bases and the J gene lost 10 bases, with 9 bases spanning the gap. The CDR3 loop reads CASSDGVSEQFF. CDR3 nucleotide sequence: TGTGCCAGCAGTGACGGCGTCAGCGAGCAGTTCTTC.

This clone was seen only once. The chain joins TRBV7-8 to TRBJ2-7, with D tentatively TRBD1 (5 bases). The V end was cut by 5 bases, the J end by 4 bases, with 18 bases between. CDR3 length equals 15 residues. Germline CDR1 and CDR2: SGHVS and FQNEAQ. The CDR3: CASSQGEFVIYEQYF. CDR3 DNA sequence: TGTGCCAGCAGCCAAGGGGAATTCGTAATATACGAGCAGTACTTC.

The CDR3 DNA is TGTGCCAGCAGCTCTTCTTCGACGGACCTCTATGGCTACACCTTC. Its translation is CASSSSSTDLYGYTF. The chain joins TRBV7-9 to TRBJ1-2, with D hard to call. The CDR3 runs 15 residues. V lost 4 bases to trimming and J lost 4 bases, with 16 bases between them. Germline V gene lookup returns CDR1 SEHNR and CDR2 FQNEAQ (reference sequence). The variable domain in full, completed from reference TRBV7-9 and TRBJ1-2, reads DTGVSQNPRHKITKRGQNVTFRCDPISEHNRLYWYRQTLGQGPEFLTYFQNEAQLEKSRLLSDRFSAERPKGSFSTLEIQRTEQGDSAMYLCASSSSSTDLYGYTFGSGTRLTVV.

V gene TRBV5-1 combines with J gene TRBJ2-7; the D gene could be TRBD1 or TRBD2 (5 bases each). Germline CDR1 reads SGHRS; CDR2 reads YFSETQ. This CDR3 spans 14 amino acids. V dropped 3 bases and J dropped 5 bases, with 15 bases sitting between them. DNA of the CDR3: TGCGCCAGCAGCTCACGTCCGGGGACCCACGAGCAGTACTTC. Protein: CASSSRPGTHEQYF. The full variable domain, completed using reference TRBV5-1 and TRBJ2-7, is KAGVTQTPRYLIKTRGQQVTLSCSPISGHRSVSWYQQTPGQGLQFLFEYFSETQRNKGNFPGRFSGRQFSNSRSEMNVSTLELGDSALYLCASSSRPGTHEQYFGPGTRLTVT.

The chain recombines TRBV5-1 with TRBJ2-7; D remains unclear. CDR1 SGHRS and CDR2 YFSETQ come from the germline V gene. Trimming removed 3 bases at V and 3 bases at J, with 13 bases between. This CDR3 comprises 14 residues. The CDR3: CASSYLPDGYEQYF. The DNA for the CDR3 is TGCGCCAGCAGCTACCTTCCGGACGGCTACGAGCAGTACTTC.

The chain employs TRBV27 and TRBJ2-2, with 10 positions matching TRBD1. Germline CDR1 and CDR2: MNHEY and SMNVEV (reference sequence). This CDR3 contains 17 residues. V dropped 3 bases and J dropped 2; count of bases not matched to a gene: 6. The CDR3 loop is CASSFTGTGDNTGELFF. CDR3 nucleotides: TGTGCCAGCAGTTTCACCGGGACAGGGGATAACACCGGGGAGCTGTTTTTT.

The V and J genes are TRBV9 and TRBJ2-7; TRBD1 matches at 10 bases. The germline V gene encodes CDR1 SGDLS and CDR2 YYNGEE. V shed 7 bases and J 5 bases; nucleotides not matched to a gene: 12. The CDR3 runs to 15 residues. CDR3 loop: CASGRGQGTIDEQYF. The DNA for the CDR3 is TGTGCCAGCGGAAGGGGACAGGGGACTATTGACGAGCAGTACTTC.

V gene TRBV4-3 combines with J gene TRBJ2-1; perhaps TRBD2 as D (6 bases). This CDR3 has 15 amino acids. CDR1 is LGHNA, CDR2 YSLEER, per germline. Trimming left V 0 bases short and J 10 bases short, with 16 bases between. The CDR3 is CASSQEWRDGREQFF. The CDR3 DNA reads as TGCGCCAGCAGCCAAGAGTGGCGGGATGGGAGGGAGCAGTTCTTC.

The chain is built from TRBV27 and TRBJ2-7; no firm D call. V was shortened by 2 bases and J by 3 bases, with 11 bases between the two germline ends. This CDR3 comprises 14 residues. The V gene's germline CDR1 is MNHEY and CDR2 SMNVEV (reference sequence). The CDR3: CASSLQQPNYEQYF. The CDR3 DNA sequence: TGTGCCAGCAGTTTACAACAACCGAACTACGAGCAGTACTTC.

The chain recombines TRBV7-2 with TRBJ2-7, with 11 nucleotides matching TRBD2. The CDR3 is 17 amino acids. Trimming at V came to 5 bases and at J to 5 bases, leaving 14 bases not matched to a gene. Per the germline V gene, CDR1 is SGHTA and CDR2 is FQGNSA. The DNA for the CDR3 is TGTGCCAGCAGCGAACGGGGGGCACTAGCGGGAGCCAACGAGCAGTACTTC. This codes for CASSERGALAGANEQYF.

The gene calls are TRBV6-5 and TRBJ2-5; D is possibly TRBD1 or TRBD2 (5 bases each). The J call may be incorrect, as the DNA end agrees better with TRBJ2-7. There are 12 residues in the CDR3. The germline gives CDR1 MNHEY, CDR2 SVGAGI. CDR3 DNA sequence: TGTGCCAGCAGTCCTGGGGGCTACGAGCAGTACTTC. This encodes CASSPGGYEQYF.

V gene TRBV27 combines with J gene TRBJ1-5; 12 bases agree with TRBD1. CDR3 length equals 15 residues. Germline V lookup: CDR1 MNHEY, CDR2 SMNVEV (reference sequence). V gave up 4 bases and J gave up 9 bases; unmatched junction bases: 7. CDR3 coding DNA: TGTGCCAGCAGTTCGGGACAGGGGGCTTTTTCGCCCCAGCATTTT. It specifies CASSSGQGAFSPQHF.

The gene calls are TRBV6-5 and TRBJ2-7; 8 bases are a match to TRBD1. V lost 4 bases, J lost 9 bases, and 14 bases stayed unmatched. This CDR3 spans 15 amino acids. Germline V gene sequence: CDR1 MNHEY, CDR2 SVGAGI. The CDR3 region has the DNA TGTGCCAGCAGTTCCAGGGACAGGATCTACGAAGGGCAGTACTTC. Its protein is CASSSRDRIYEGQYF.

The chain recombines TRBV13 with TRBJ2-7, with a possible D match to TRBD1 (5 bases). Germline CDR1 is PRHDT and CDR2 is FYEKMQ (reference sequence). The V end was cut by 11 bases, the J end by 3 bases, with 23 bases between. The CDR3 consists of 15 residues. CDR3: CACSPHPQGIYEQYF. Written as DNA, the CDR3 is TGTGCCTGCTCCCCCCACCCCCAGGGTATCTACGAGCAGTACTTC.

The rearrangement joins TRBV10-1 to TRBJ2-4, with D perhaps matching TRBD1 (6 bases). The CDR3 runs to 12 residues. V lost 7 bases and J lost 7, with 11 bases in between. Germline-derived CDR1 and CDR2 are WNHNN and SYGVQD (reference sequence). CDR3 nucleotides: TGCGCCAGCACGTCAACAGGGAACATTCAGTACTTC. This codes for CASTSTGNIQYF.

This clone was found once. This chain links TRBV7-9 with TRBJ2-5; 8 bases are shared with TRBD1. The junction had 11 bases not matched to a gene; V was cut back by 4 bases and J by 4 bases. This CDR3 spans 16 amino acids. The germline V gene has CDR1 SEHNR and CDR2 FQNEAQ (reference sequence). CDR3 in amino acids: CASSSGQGLWGETQYF. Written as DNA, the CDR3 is TGTGCCAGCAGCTCCGGACAGGGCCTCTGGGGAGAGACCCAGTACTTC.

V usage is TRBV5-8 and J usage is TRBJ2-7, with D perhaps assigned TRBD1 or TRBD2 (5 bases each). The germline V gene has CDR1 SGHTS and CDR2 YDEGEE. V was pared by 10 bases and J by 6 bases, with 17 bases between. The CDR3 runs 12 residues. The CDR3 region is CAPGTSTSEQYF. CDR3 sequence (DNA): TGTGCCCCCGGGACCTCGACGTCCGAGCAGTACTTC.